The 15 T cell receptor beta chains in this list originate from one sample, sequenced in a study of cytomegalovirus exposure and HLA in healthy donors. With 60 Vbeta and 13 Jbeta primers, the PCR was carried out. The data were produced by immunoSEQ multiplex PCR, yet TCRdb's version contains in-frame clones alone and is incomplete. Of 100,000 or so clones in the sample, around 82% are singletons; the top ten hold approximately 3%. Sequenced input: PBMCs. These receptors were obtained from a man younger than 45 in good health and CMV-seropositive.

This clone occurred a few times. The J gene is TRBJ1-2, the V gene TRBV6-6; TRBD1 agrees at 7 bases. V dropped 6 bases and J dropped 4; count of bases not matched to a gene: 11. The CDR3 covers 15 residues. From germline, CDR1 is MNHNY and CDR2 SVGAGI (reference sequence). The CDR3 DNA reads TGTGCCAGCAGGAGCACCGCGGGACAGCTCTATGGCTACACCTTC. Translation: CASRSTAGQLYGYTF.

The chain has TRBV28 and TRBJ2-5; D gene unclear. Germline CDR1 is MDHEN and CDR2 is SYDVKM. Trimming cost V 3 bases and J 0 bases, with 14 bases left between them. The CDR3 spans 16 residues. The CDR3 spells CASSFSPPQYQETQYF. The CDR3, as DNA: TGTGCCAGCAGTTTTAGTCCCCCACAGTACCAAGAGACCCAGTACTTC.

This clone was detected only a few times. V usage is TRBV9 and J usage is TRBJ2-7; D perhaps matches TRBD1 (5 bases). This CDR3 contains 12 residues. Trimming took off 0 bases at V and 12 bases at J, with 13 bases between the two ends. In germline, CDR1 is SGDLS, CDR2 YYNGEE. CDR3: CASSVARGPLYF. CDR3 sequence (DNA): TGTGCCAGCAGCGTAGCTAGGGGCCCCCTGTACTTC.

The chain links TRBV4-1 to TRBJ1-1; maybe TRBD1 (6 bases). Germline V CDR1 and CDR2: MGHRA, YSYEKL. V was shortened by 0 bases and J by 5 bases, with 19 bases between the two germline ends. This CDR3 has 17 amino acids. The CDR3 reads CASSQEAHRETQTEAFF. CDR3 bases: TGCGCCAGCAGCCAAGAGGCTCACAGGGAGACTCAAACTGAAGCTTTCTTT.

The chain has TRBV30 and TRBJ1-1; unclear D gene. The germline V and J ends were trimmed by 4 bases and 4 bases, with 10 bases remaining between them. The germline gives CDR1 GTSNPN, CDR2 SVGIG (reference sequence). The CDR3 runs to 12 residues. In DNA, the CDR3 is TGTGCCTGGACCAGGATGGGCACTGAAGCTTTCTTT. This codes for CAWTRMGTEAFF.

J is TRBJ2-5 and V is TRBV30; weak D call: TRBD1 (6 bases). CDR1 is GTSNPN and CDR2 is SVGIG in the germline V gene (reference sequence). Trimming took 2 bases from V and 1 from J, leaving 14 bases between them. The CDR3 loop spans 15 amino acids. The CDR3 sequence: CAWSITGTPQETQYF. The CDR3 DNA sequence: TGTGCCTGGAGTATTACCGGGACACCCCAAGAGACCCAGTACTTC.

CDR3 protein: CASSLQASGQKDTQYF. In DNA form, the CDR3 reads TGTGCCAGCAGCTTACAGGCTAGCGGCCAGAAAGATACGCAGTATTTT. This chain joins TRBV7-2 and TRBJ2-3; 7 bases fit TRBD2. V lost 2 bases, J lost 5 bases, and 10 bases stayed unmatched. CDR3 length: 16 residues. From germline, CDR1 is SGHTA and CDR2 FQGNSA.

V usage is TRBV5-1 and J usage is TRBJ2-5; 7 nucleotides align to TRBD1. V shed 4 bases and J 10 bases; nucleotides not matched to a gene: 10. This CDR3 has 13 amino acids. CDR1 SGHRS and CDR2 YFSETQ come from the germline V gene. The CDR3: CASSTATGFDQYF. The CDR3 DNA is TGCGCCAGCAGCACGGCGACAGGGTTCGACCAGTACTTC.

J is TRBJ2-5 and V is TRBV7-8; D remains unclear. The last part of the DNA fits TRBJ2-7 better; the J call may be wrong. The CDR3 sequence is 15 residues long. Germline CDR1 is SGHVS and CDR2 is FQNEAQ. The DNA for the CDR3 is TGTGCCAGCAGCTTAAACCCCGCACCGGACTACGAGCAGTACTTC. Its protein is CASSLNPAPDYEQYF.

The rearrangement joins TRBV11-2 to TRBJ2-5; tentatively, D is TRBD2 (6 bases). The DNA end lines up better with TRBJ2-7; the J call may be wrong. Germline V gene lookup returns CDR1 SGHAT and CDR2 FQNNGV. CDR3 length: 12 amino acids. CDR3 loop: CASSFGGNEQYF. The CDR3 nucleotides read TGTGCCAGCAGCTTTGGGGGGAACGAGCAGTACTTC.

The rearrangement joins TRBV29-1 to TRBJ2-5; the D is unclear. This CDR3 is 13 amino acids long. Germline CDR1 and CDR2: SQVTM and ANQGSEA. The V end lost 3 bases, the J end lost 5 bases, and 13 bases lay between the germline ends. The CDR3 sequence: CSVEIVVGETQYF. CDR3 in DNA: TGCAGCGTTGAGATTGTAGTCGGGGAGACCCAGTACTTC. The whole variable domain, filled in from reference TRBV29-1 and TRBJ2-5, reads SAVISQKPSRDICQRGTSLTIQCQVDSQVTMMFWYRQQPGQSLTLIATANQGSEATYESGFVIDKFPISRPNLTFSTLTVSNMSPEDSSIYLCSVEIVVGETQYFGPGTRLLVL.

The CDR3 DNA follows: TGTGCCAGCAGTGCATGGACAGGGGTATCTGAAGCTTTCTTT. Translation: CASSAWTGVSEAFF. This chain uses TRBV6-1 with TRBJ1-1; 9 bases are shared with TRBD1. Germline-derived CDR1 and CDR2 are MNHNS and SASEGT. After removal of 4 bases from V and 6 bases from J, the junction contained 6 bases not matched to a gene. This CDR3 is 14 amino acids long.

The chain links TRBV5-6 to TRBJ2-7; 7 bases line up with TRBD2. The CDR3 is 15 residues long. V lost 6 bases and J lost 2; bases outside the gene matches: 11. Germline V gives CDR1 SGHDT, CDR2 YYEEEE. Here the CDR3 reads CASTSQRGLAYEQYF. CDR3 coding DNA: TGTGCCAGCACCTCGCAGCGGGGACTCGCCTACGAGCAGTACTTC.

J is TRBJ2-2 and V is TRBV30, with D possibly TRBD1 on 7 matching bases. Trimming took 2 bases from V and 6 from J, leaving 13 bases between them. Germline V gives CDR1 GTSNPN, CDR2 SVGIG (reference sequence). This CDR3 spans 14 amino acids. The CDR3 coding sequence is TGTGCCTGGAGTTTGACAGGGAGGTCCGGGGAGCTGTTTTTT. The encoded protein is CAWSLTGRSGELFF.

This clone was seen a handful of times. CDR3 residues: CASSPRGLAGFNEQFF. DNA of the CDR3: TGTGCCAGCAGCCCGAGGGGACTAGCGGGATTCAATGAGCAGTTCTTC. The rearrangement uses TRBV9 and TRBJ2-1, with 13 bases fitting TRBD2. With V trimmed by 4 bases and J by 6 bases, 7 bases remained unmatched. CDR1 is SGDLS and CDR2 is YYNGEE in the germline V gene. This CDR3 region has 16 residues.